These 8 T cell receptor beta chains came from one sample sequenced in a study of post-analysis software for immune sequencing data. The study, taken as a whole, reports: Controls showed lower frequencies than patients for five or six TRBV segments, and TRBV5-6, TRBV5-1 and TRBV20-1 were among these.

cDNA libraries of TCR beta carried unique molecular identifiers. Using its own MiXCR run on the PCR reads, TCRdb lists one record per CDR3 protein. Among about 770,000 distinct CDR3 sequences listed, about 45% were seen once. Their specific antigens are unknown. Sample: blood. All receptors derive from a girl under 18 with multiple sclerosis.

V gene TRBV3-1 combines with J gene TRBJ2-7; D unclear. Trimming stripped 3 bases from V and 0 bases from J, with 6 bases between. This CDR3 region has 13 residues. Germline V gene sequence: CDR1 LGHDT, CDR2 YNNKEL (reference sequence). The chain's CDR3 is CASSHPSSYEQYF. The CDR3 coding sequence is TGTGCCAGCAGCCACCCTAGCTCCTACGAGCAGTACTTC.

V gene TRBV12-3 or TRBV12-4 combines with J gene TRBJ2-1; 11 bases line up with TRBD2. The CDR3 is 15 residues long. J gave up 9 bases and V 3 bases, and 7 bases lay outside the gene matches. The DNA for the CDR3 is TGTGCCAGCAGTTTGTGGCTAGCGGGAGGTGGTGAGCAGTTCTTC. This gives the protein CASSLWLAGGGEQFF.

The chain links TRBV11-3 to TRBJ2-2; no clear D. Germline V lookup: CDR1 SGHNT, CDR2 YENEEA. Trimming pared 5 bases from V and 9 bases from J, leaving 16 bases between. CDR3 length: 14 amino acids. The CDR3 sequence is CASSPPFNSRELFF. The CDR3 DNA follows: TGTGCCAGCAGCCCGCCGTTTAACTCCAGGGAGCTGTTTTTT.

The chain employs TRBV10-3 and TRBJ2-1; 10 bases align to TRBD2. The germline V gene has CDR1 ENHRY and CDR2 SYGVKD. V gave up 10 bases and J gave up 0 bases; unmatched junction bases: 9. CDR3 length: 16 residues. CDR3 DNA sequence: TGTGCCACCGATAGCGGGAGGAGTTACTCCTACAATGAGCAGTTCTTC. This gives the protein CATDSGRSYSYNEQFF.

This chain links TRBV20-1 with TRBJ1-4; D is ambiguous. CDR3 length equals 13 residues. The V end was cut by 4 bases, the J end by 7 bases, with 13 bases between. The V gene's germline CDR1 is DFQATT and CDR2 SNEGSKA (reference sequence). This CDR3 is CSATGSDPEKLFF. CDR3 nucleotide sequence: TGCAGTGCTACGGGGTCAGATCCTGAAAAACTGTTTTTT.

This chain connects TRBV12-3 or TRBV12-4 to TRBJ2-5; no clear D. The V end was cut by 3 bases, the J end by 4 bases, with 12 bases between. The CDR3 totals 14 residues. CDR3 nucleotides: TGTGCCAGCAGTTTGTTCCGGACCCGAGAGACCCAGTACTTC. Protein: CASSLFRTRETQYF.

The chain carries TRBV4-3 and TRBJ2-7; 9 nucleotides align to TRBD1. Unmatched junction bases numbered 10, after V lost 3 bases and J lost 1 base. From germline, CDR1 is LGHNA and CDR2 YSLEER. The length of the CDR3 is 17 residues. The CDR3 loop reads CASSQTTGTGSSYEQYF. Written as DNA, the CDR3 is TGCGCCAGCAGCCAGACAACCGGGACAGGGTCTTCCTACGAGCAGTACTTC.

The chain links TRBV12-3 or TRBV12-4 to TRBJ2-1; TRBD1 matches at 11 bases. The V and J ends lost 2 bases and 8 bases, in that order; junction bases with no gene match: 8. The CDR3 contains 16 residues. This CDR3 is CASSLLSGQGVYEQFF. CDR3 DNA sequence: TGTGCCAGCAGTTTACTGTCGGGACAGGGGGTATATGAGCAGTTCTTC.